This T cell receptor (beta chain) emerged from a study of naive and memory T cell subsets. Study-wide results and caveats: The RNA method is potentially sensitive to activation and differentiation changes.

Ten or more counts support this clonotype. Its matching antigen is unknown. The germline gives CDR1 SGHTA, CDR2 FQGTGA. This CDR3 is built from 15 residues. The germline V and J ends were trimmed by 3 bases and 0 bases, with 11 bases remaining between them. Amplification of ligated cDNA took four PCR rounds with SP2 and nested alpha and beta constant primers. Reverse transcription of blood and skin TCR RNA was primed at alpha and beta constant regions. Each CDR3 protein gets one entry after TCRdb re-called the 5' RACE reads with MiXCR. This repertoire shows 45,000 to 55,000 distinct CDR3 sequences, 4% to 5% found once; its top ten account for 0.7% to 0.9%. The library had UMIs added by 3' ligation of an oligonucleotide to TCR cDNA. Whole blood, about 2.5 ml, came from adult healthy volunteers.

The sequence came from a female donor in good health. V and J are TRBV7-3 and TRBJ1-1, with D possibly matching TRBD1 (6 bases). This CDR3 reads CASSLRGGMNTEAFF. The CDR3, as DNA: TGTGCCAGCAGCTTGAGAGGGGGTATGAACACTGAAGCTTTCTTT.